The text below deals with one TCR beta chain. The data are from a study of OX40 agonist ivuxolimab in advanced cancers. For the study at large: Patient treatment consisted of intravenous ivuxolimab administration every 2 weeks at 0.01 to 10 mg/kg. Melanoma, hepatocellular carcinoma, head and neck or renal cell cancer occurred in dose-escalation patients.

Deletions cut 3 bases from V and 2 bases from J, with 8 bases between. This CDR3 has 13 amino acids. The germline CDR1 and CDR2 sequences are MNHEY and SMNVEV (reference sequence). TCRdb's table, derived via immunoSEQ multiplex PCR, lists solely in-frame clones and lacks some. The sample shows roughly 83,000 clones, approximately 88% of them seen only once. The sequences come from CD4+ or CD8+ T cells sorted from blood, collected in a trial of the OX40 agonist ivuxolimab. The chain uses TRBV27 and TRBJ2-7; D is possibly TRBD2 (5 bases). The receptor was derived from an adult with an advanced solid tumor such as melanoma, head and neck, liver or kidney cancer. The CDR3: CASSFRGTYEQYF. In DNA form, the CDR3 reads TGTGCCAGCAGTTTTCGAGGGACCTACGAGCAGTACTTC.